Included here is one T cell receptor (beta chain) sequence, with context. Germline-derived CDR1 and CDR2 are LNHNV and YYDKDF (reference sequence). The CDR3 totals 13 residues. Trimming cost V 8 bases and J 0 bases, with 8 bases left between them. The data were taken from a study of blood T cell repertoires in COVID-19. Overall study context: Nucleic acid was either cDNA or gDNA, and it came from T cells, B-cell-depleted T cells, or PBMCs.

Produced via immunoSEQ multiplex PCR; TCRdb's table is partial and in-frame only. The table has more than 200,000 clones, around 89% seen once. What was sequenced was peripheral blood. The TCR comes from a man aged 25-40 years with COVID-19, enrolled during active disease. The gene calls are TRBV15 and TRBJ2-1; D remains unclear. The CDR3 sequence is CATSRSSYNEQFF. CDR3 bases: TGTGCCACCTCAAGGAGCTCCTACAATGAGCAGTTCTTC.